A selection of T cell receptor beta chains follows, all from one sample in a study of cytomegalovirus exposure and HLA in healthy donors. The assay was immunoSEQ multiplex PCR, and TCRdb's table has in-frame clones only and misses some. The sample yields about 180,000 clones, about four fifths seen once. Sequenced: PBMCs. These receptors were collected from a boy between 2 and 10 years old in good health and CMV-seronegative. CDR3s include the opening cysteine and the closing phenylalanine or tryptophan. The order of the fields is J gene, V gene, D gene, clone size, CDR3 DNA, CDR3 protein. The D gene is left open where the match is weak. Only some rows state a clone size, as once, few, many or a class for expanded clones.

>TRBJ2-7|TRBV14|.|.
TGTGCCAGCAGCCAAGATGTAAGGCGGGGCGTCGGGTACGAGCAGTACTTC
CASSQDVRRGVGYEQYF
>TRBJ2-3|TRBV10-3|TRBD2|.
TGTGCCATCAGTCCCCTAGCGGGAGAGTCTCCAGATACGCAGTATTTT
CAISPLAGESPDTQYF
>TRBJ2-7|TRBV4-1|.|few
TGCGCCAGCAGCCAAAAGCCGGGTGAAGCCTACGAGCAGTACTTC
CASSQKPGEAYEQYF
>TRBJ1-2|TRBV5-1|TRBD1|.
TGCGCCAGCAGCAGGGACAGGCCGGGATATGGCTACACCTTC
CASSRDRPGYGYTF
>TRBJ2-1|TRBV29-1|TRBD1|.
TGCAGCGGGACAGGGAGCTCCTACAATGAGCAGTTCTTC
CSGTGSSYNEQFF
>TRBJ1-1|TRBV20-1|TRBD1|.
TGCAGTGCTAGAGATTTCAGGGGGTCTTTCTTT
CSARDFRGSFF
>TRBJ1-3|TRBV4-1|.|.
TGCGCCAGCAGCCTCGTCAGCTCTGGAAACACCATATATTTT
CASSLVSSGNTIYF
>TRBJ2-3|TRBV25-1|TRBD2|.
TGTGCCAGCACCCCTACTAGCGTTACAGATACGCAGTATTTT
CASTPTSVTDTQYF
>TRBJ1-2|TRBV6-5|.|.
TGTGCCAGCAGTAGGACTGCTACGAGTGGCTACACCTTC
CASSRTATSGYTF
>TRBJ1-5|TRBV5-1|.|few
TGCGCCAGCAGCTCGGACGGGGGTTACGGACCCCAGCATTTT
CASSSDGGYGPQHF
>TRBJ1-6|TRBV5-1|TRBD1|.
TGCGCCAGCAGCCAGGGACAGGGGGATTCACCCCTCCACTTT
CASSQGQGDSPLHF
>TRBJ2-3|TRBV7-9|.|.
TGTGCCAGCAGCTTAGGGAGCGGGTCAGATACGCAGTATTTT
CASSLGSGSDTQYF